The 17 T cell receptor beta chains below were found in one sample sequenced in a study of T cells in Graves' hyperthyroidism and ophthalmopathy. RNA transcripts provided the source from which TCR beta CDR3 regions were amplified. First-round RT-PCR targeting the TCR CDR3 was performed with the HTBI primer set. Each CDR3 protein is one row after TCRdb ran MiXCR on the multiplex PCR reads. The sample shows about 560,000 distinct CDR3 sequences, 14% of them seen only once. Sequenced: blood. The receptors stem from a woman in her thirties or forties with Graves' hyperthyroidism.

In this sample, this clonotype turned up many times. The chain joins TRBV28 to TRBJ1-5, with TRBD1 matching over 8 bases. Germline CDR1 and CDR2: MDHEN and SYDVKM. V lost 9 bases, J lost 5 bases, and 6 bases stayed unmatched. The CDR3 is 13 amino acids. DNA of the CDR3: TGTGCCAGTTTAACAGGGGGAGATCAGCCCCAGCATTTT. This gives the protein CASLTGGDQPQHF.

The CDR3 region is CASSQVTSGRGSTDTQYF. The CDR3 nucleotides are TGCGCCAGCAGCCAAGTGACTAGCGGGAGAGGGAGCACAGATACGCAGTATTTT. The V gene is TRBV4-1, the J gene TRBJ2-3, with 12 bases fitting TRBD2. V lost 1 base and J lost 0; bases outside the gene matches: 5. The germline V gene has CDR1 MGHRA and CDR2 YSYEKL. The CDR3 loop spans 18 amino acids.

In this sample, this clonotype turned up a few times. The chain uses TRBV27 and TRBJ1-5; D call uncertain. Germline V lookup: CDR1 MNHEY, CDR2 SMNVEV (reference sequence). The CDR3 consists of 15 residues. Trimming took 7 bases from V and 0 from J, leaving 13 bases between them. Here the CDR3 DNA reads TGTGCCAGCACCCACTCCGGTGGTAGCAATCAGCCCCAGCATTTT. Protein product: CASTHSGGSNQPQHF.

This clonotype was picked up many times. V gene TRBV30 combines with J gene TRBJ2-1, with 9 bases lining up with TRBD2. In germline, CDR1 is GTSNPN, CDR2 SVGIG (reference sequence). V was clipped by 5 bases and J by 7 bases; unmatched bases: 3. There are 12 residues in the CDR3. CDR3 bases: TGTGCCTGGGCGGGACTAGCTAATGAGCAGTTCTTC. The encoded protein is CAWAGLANEQFF.

This clonotype was detected ten times or more. The gene calls are TRBV5-1 and TRBJ2-2; D is perhaps TRBD1 (5 bases). Per germline, CDR1 SGHRS and CDR2 YFSETQ. This CDR3 is built from 15 residues. V was clipped by 0 bases and J by 4 bases, with 10 bases between them. CDR3 coding DNA: TGCGCCAGCAGCTTGGAGCCAGGGATCACCGGGGAGCTGTTTTTT. Amino acids: CASSLEPGITGELFF.

This chain connects TRBV7-9 to TRBJ2-2; D remains ambiguous. The germline gives CDR1 SEHNR, CDR2 FQNEAQ (reference sequence). V lost 0 bases and J lost 2, with 10 bases in between. The CDR3 consists of 16 residues. The CDR3: CASSLAFGSNTGELFF. CDR3 DNA: TGTGCCAGCAGCTTAGCCTTTGGCAGCAACACCGGGGAGCTGTTTTTT.

This clonotype was found many times. The chain employs TRBV20-1 and TRBJ2-7; D is unresolved. Per germline, CDR1 DFQATT and CDR2 SNEGSKA (reference sequence). There are 11 residues in the CDR3. Trimming shortened V by 2 bases and J by 3 bases, and 5 bases separated the two germline ends. The CDR3 DNA reads as TGCAGTGCTAGACCAAACTACGAGCAGTACTTC. This encodes CSARPNYEQYF.

The table lists this clonotype with a few counts. The V gene is TRBV28, the J gene TRBJ1-2, with 8 bases matching TRBD1. Germline lookup yields CDR1 MDHEN and CDR2 SYDVKM. The CDR3 is 14 residues long. V lost 10 bases and J lost 0; bases outside the gene matches: 7. CDR3 nucleotides: TGTGCCACCTTAGGGACAGGCGCTAACTATGGCTACACCTTC. As protein: CATLGTGANYGYTF.

This clonotype was counted at least ten times. One end of the junction does not line up with germline, which may come from a read error. The chain links TRBV7-7 to TRBJ2-5, with no clear D. Germline values: CDR1 SSHAT, CDR2 FNYEAQ (reference sequence). The CDR3 is 13 amino acids. The CDR3, as DNA: TGTGCTAGCAGCTTAGTTGACGGAGAGACCCAGTACTTC. Translating gives CASSLVDGETQYF.

This clonotype has a count of ten or more. V is TRBV20-1 and J is TRBJ1-5; D ambiguous. The germline CDR1 and CDR2 sequences are DFQATT and SNEGSKA (reference sequence). CDR3 length: 17 residues. The V gene lost 0 bases and the J gene lost 0 bases, with 15 bases spanning the gap. CDR3 sequence reads: CSARDFRQTYSNQPQHF. The CDR3 DNA reads TGCAGTGCTAGAGATTTTAGGCAGACGTATAGCAATCAGCCCCAGCATTTT.

Ten or more counts support this clonotype. This chain connects TRBV7-2 to TRBJ2-7, with D possibly matching TRBD1 (6 bases). The CDR3 totals 14 residues. V was trimmed by 5 bases and J by 7 bases, leaving 18 bases between them. In germline, CDR1 is SGHTA, CDR2 FQGNSA. CDR3 bases: TGTGCCAGCAGCAGAGGACAGAGAGTTTGGGAGCAGTACTTC. Translation gives CASSRGQRVWEQYF.

Note on this clonotype: Being one base from a much bigger clone, this may be a read error. V and J are TRBV29-1 and TRBJ1-1; TRBD1 matches 9 bases. The CDR3 is 18 amino acids. Trimming removed 0 bases from V and 3 bases from J; junction bases left unmatched: 14. Germline CDR1 reads SQVTM; CDR2 reads ANQGSEA. The CDR3 loop reads CSVEDYPLLGQGYTEAFF. Written as DNA, the CDR3 is TGCAGCGTTGAAGATTACCCCCTCCTCGGACAGGGGTACACTGAAGCTTTCTTT.

This clonotype was counted only a few times. The genes are TRBV10-3 and TRBJ2-5; D unresolved. CDR1 and CDR2 from the germline V gene are ENHRY and SYGVKD. CDR3 length equals 14 residues. V lost 3 bases and J 2 bases, leaving 10 bases between the germline ends. CDR3 in DNA: TGTGCCATCAGTGACATGGACCGACAAGAGACCCAGTACTTC. Protein: CAISDMDRQETQYF.

Details on this clonotype: This sequence may be a read error, since a much larger clone differs from it by one base. CDR3 sequence: CASSCEGYQETQYF. The CDR3 coding sequence is TGTGCCAGCAGCTGCGAGGGCTACCAAGAGACCCAGTACTTC. V gene TRBV3-1 combines with J gene TRBJ2-5, with D possibly being TRBD2 (5 bases). CDR3 length equals 14 residues. V was pared by 5 bases and J by 0 bases, with 10 bases between. CDR1 is LGHDT and CDR2 is YNNKEL in the germline V gene (reference sequence).

Only one count was recorded for this clonotype. V is TRBV5-1 and J is TRBJ1-6; D is unresolved. The germline V and J ends were trimmed by 2 bases and 8 bases, with 17 bases remaining between them. Germline V gives CDR1 SGHRS, CDR2 YFSETQ. The CDR3 extends over 16 amino acids. CDR3: CASSFLRAERDSPLHF. CDR3 in DNA: TGCGCCAGCAGCTTTTTACGCGCAGAACGTGATTCACCCCTCCACTTT.

This clonotype was seen at least ten times. The CDR3 DNA sequence: TGTGCCAGCAGTTTATCGCTGTGGGGGAATGAGCAGTTCTTC. It encodes CASSLSLWGNEQFF. This rearrangement joins TRBV12-3 or TRBV12-4 to TRBJ2-1, with D possibly called TRBD1 or TRBD2 (5 bases each). V was clipped by 2 bases and J by 7 bases, with 12 bases between them. This CDR3 contains 14 residues.

This clonotype occurred many times. V usage is TRBV13 and J usage is TRBJ1-1; D might be TRBD1 (5 bases). The V end was cut by 5 bases, the J end by 1 base, with 20 bases between. Per the germline V gene, CDR1 is PRHDT and CDR2 is FYEKMQ (reference sequence). CDR3 size: 17 residues. The CDR3 DNA reads TGTGCCAGCAGCCCACAACAGGTCGACCGTTGGAACACTGAAGCTTTCTTT. Its translation is CASSPQQVDRWNTEAFF. The complete variable domain, with remaining parts taken from reference TRBV13 and TRBJ1-1, reads AAGVIQSPRHLIKEKRETATLKCYPIPRHDTVYWYQQGPGQDPQFLISFYEKMQSDKGSIPDRFSAQQFSDYHSELNMSSLELGDSALYFCASSPQQVDRWNTEAFFGQGTRLTVV.